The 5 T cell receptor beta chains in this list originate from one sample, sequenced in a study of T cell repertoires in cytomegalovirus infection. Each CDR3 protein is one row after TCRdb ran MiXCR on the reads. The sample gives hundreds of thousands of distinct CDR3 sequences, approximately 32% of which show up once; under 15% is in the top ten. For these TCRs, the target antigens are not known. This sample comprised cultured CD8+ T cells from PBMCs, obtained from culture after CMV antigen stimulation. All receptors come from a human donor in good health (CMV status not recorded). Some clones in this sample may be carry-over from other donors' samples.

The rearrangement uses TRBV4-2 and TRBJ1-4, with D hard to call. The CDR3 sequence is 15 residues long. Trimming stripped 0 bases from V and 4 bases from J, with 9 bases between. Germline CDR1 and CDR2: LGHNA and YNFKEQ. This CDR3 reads CASSQEQRINEKLFF. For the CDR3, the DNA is TGTGCCAGCAGCCAAGAGCAGCGGATTAATGAAAAACTGTTTTTT.

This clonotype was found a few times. The CDR3 spells CASSYSSPFYNSPLHF. The CDR3 DNA reads TGTGCCAGCAGTTACTCGAGCCCGTTCTATAATTCACCCCTCCACTTT. The chain combines TRBV6-5 with TRBJ1-6; no reliable D call. V lost 0 bases to trimming and J lost 3 bases, with 9 bases between them. CDR1 is MNHEY and CDR2 is SVGAGI in the germline V gene. There are 16 residues in the CDR3.

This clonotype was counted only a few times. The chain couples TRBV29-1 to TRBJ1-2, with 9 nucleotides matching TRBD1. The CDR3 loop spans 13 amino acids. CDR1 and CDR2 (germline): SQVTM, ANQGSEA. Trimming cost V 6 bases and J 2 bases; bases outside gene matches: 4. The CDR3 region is CSVWDRENYGYTF. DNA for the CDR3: TGCAGCGTATGGGACAGGGAGAACTATGGCTACACCTTC.

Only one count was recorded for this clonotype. The CDR3 reads CASQKGNTIYF. The DNA of the CDR3 is TGTGCCAGTCAGAAGGGAAACACCATATATTTT. The genes are TRBV10-3 and TRBJ1-3; no firm D call. Germline lookup yields CDR1 ENHRY and CDR2 SYGVKD. Trimming took off 10 bases at V and 4 bases at J, with 8 bases between the two ends. The CDR3 totals 11 residues.

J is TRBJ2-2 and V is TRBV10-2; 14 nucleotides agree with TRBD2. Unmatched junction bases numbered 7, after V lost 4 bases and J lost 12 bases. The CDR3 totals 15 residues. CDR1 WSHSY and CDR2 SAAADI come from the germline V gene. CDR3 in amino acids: CASSGLAGGGLKLFF. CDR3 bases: TGCGCCAGCAGTGGACTAGCGGGGGGGGGGTTGAAGCTGTTTTTT.